This TCR beta chain was retrieved from a study of blood T cell repertoires in COVID-19 (dated by TCRdb to 2020 to 2022). With respect to the entire study: The collaborator samples originated in the United States, Italy and Spain and spanned the acute and convalescent phases of COVID-19. The material from the prospective study consisted of cDNA or gDNA derived from T cells, B-cell-depleted T cells, or PBMCs. Deeply sampled blood TCRbeta repertoires from subjects exposed to, actively infected with, or recovered from COVID-19 were included in the dataset. The repertoires were released in a freely available public database intended as a resource for research on the immune response to SARS-CoV-2. The samples were drawn from two sources: the first 160 participants of the ongoing ImmuneRACE study, and 1,000 to 1,500 subjects contributed by 6 global collaborators. Nearly every sample came with metadata listing a de-identified subject ID, COVID-19 status, age in years and sex. Where available, HLA class I and class II types were taken from metadata supplied by the sample provider and were not determined by assay-based typing.

The CDR3, cysteine through phenylalanine, is 12 amino acids long. The retained sequence is limited to the CDR3, 36 bases, with the frame set at the first base. V drops 5 bases and J drops 3 bases, leaving 4 bases in between. Sequences KGHDR (CDR1) and SFDVKD (CDR2) are obtained from the germline V gene. The count of this clone is one. Its antigen is not yet known. Base qualities are missing; no much larger clone stands one base away. TCRbeta CDR3 regions were amplified from genomic DNA by means of the immunoSEQ Assay, a bias-controlled multiplex PCR. Under the source paper's analysis protocol: Nucleated cell counts per sample were estimated from amplification of reference gene primers within the assay. To quantify the absolute abundance of each unique TCRbeta CDR3 rearrangement, sequence reads were collapsed and filtered. For each sample, productive Simpson clonality was calculated by taking the square root of Simpson's diversity index across productive rearrangements. TCRdb limited this immuneACCESS table to in-frame rearrangements with V and J called. A share of clones is missing; checked studies link under half to unresolved V genes, and the rest is unexplained. Clone size and the V and J calls come from that table; the DNA yielded D and trimming. Here the sample has about 100,000 clones; roughly 81% occur a single time. The ten biggest clones cover 2.1% of the sample.

The collaborating institutions used their own protocols to collect whole blood in K2EDTA tubes. For TCRbeta analysis, collaborators shipped samples as frozen whole blood, isolated PBMCs, or DNA extracted from either of those sample types. The paper's findings and limits, for the study overall: The amount of clinical and demographic metadata varied by source and participant and was provided uncurated.

The sequence joins TRBV24-1 to TRBJ1-5; no D gene is confidently identified. Sequenced sample: peripheral blood. The TCR comes from a human donor in a cohort sampled during active COVID-19. The nucleotide sequence is given as TGTGCCACCAGTGGGCCCAATCAGCCCCAGCATTTT. Protein translation: CATSGPNQPQHF.